This T cell receptor (beta chain) was sequenced during a study of T cell repertoires in cytomegalovirus infection. Study at large: Carrying CMV and the relevant HLA type showed in public TCR beta signatures.

The study, taken as a whole, reports: Cumulative public TCR beta family frequency identified CMV carriers with the relevant HLA. CMV-specific TCR beta clonotypes restricted by HLA-C were the ones dominating the ex vivo response.

TCRdb reprocessed the reads with MiXCR, giving one entry per CDR3 protein. There are approximately 150,000 distinct CDR3 sequences in the sample; 17% occur only once, and over 15% lies in the top ten. This clonotype was detected only a few times. Its antigen is unknown. This sequence originates from a human donor in good health (CMV status not recorded). Some clones in this sample may be carry-over from other donors' samples. Source material: CD8+ T cells from PBMCs.

The CDR3 sequence: CSARDLISNEQFF. The CDR3 nucleotides read TGCAGTGCTAGAGATCTCATAAGCAATGAGCAGTTCTTC. The V gene is TRBV20-1, the J gene TRBJ2-1; D is unresolved. Per the germline V gene, CDR1 is DFQATT and CDR2 is SNEGSKA (reference sequence). This CDR3 comprises 13 residues. V lost 0 bases and J lost 6, with 9 bases in between.